What follows is one T cell receptor (beta chain) and its context. No antigen is known for it. Assay used: immunoSEQ multiplex PCR; TCRdb lists only in-frame clones, some missing. Among over 35,000 clones, more than 85% were seen once, and the ten largest hold approximately 10%. These data originate in a study of PD-L1 blockade in urothelial cancer. Overall study: Bladder-origin urothelial cancer in males covered twenty-five of 29 patients. T cell content in blood samples showed a median of around 140,000. Blood was evaluated 3 weeks (second dose) and 6 weeks after therapy began.

The study, taken as a whole, reports: Tumor-linked clones in blood grew more by 3 weeks in durable-benefit patients.

The CDR3 has 14 amino acids. Germline assignment: CDR1 MNHEY and CDR2 SVGAGI. Trimming took 5 bases from V and 4 from J, leaving 14 bases between them. Time point denoted: pretreatment peripheral blood. The origin of this receptor is a woman aged 55-69 years with urothelial cancer. V usage is TRBV6-5 and J usage is TRBJ1-2; D is undetermined. Sequencing used PBMCs, obtained around atezolizumab (anti-PD-L1) treatment. The CDR3 nucleotides read TGTGCCAGCAGTCCTTCAGGTTTTCGCTATGGCTACACCTTC. This codes for CASSPSGFRYGYTF.